The next 23 T cell receptor beta chains were all read from a single sample in a study of blood T cell repertoires in COVID-19. Some clones are missing from TCRdb's copy, which holds only in-frame ones; the method was immunoSEQ multiplex PCR. The table lists some 83,000 clones, 72% of them singletons. The sequenced material came from peripheral blood. These receptors came from a woman of 80 years or more with acute or convalescent COVID-19.

This chain uses TRBV6-2 or TRBV6-3 with TRBJ1-5; 9 bases are shared with TRBD1. Trimming removed 5 bases from V and 1 base from J; junction bases left unmatched: 6. CDR3 length: 16 amino acids. The germline gives CDR1 MNHEY, CDR2 SVGEGT. CDR3 sequence: CASSQYRGRSNQPQHF. The CDR3, as DNA: TGTGCCAGCAGTCAATACAGGGGGCGAAGCAATCAGCCCCAGCATTTT.

The chain carries TRBV7-9 and TRBJ1-6; D remains ambiguous. The V gene lost 1 base and the J gene lost 10 bases, with 8 bases spanning the gap. Germline V lookup: CDR1 SEHNR, CDR2 FQNEAQ (reference sequence). The CDR3 contains 13 residues. This CDR3 is CASSLVGGSPLHF. The CDR3 DNA reads TGTGCCAGCAGCTTAGTTGGAGGGTCACCCCTCCACTTT.

The chain uses TRBV6-1 and TRBJ1-6; the D gene is possibly TRBD1 (5 bases). The germline CDR1 and CDR2 sequences are MNHNS and SASEGT. There are 14 residues in the CDR3. V lost 3 bases to trimming and J lost 7 bases, with 10 bases between them. CDR3 sequence (DNA): TGTGCCAGCAGTGACAGGGTGAAAAATTCACCCCTCCACTTT. It specifies CASSDRVKNSPLHF.

The chain links TRBV5-1 to TRBJ2-4, with 8 bases that match TRBD1. Germline V gene data show CDR1 as SGHRS and CDR2 as YFSETQ. This CDR3 has 14 residues. Losses at the gene ends were 4 bases for V and 8 bases for J; bases not matched to a gene: 8. CDR3 amino acids: CASSGGTGRDIQYF. The CDR3 DNA reads as TGCGCCAGCAGCGGGGGGACAGGTAGGGACATTCAGTACTTC.

The V call is TRBV30, the J call TRBJ1-5; D is unclear. Trimming pared 0 bases from V and 3 bases from J, leaving 15 bases between. The CDR3 runs 16 residues. CDR1 is GTSNPN and CDR2 is SVGIG in the germline V gene (reference sequence). The CDR3 DNA reads TGTGCCTGGAGTGTAATGAGTGCAGGCCCCAATCAGCCCCAGCATTTT. Protein sequence: CAWSVMSAGPNQPQHF.

The CDR3 nucleotides are TGTGCCAGCAGCTTGGGAGGGATTGGTGGCTACACCTTC. This sequence encodes CASSLGGIGGYTF. This chain uses TRBV7-3 with TRBJ1-2, with no clear D. V was trimmed by 3 bases and J by 7 bases, leaving 12 bases between them. Per the germline V gene, CDR1 is SGHTA and CDR2 is FQGTGA. The CDR3 extends over 13 amino acids.

The chain employs TRBV30 and TRBJ1-6, with 7 bases that match TRBD1. The CDR3 covers 14 residues. Germline CDR1 is GTSNPN and CDR2 is SVGIG (reference sequence). V was clipped by 0 bases and J by 10 bases; unmatched bases: 6. The CDR3: CAWSVLQGESPLHF. Written as DNA, the CDR3 is TGTGCCTGGAGTGTCTTGCAGGGGGAATCACCCCTCCACTTT. Full variable domain (missing parts from reference TRBV30 and TRBJ1-6): SQTIHQWPATLVQPVGSPLSLECTVEGTSNPNLYWYRQAAGRGLQLLFYSVGIGQISSEVPQNLSASRPQDRQFILSSKKLLLSDSGFYLCAWSVLQGESPLHFGNGTRLTVT.

This clone was counted at least ten times. The chain carries TRBV19 and TRBJ1-1; 7 nucleotides align to TRBD1. This CDR3 is 14 amino acids long. Per the germline V gene, CDR1 is LNHDA and CDR2 is SQIVND (reference sequence). The V gene end was trimmed by 4 bases and the J gene end by 4 bases; junction bases not matched to a gene: 6. CDR3 protein: CASSKTGMVTEAFF. The CDR3 nucleotides are TGTGCCAGTAGTAAGACAGGGATGGTCACTGAAGCTTTCTTT.

The rearrangement joins TRBV24-1 to TRBJ2-5, with D tentatively TRBD1 (5 bases). Deletions cut 4 bases from V and 4 bases from J, with 9 bases between. The CDR3 is 13 amino acids. Germline V gene data show CDR1 as KGHDR and CDR2 as SFDVKD. CDR3 in DNA: TGTGCCACCAGTGAGGCAGGGCCAGAGACCCAGTACTTC. It translates to CATSEAGPETQYF.

This clone was detected only a few times. V usage is TRBV25-1 and J usage is TRBJ2-1, with TRBD2 matching over 8 bases. This CDR3 has 16 residues. Germline CDR1 reads MGHDK; CDR2 reads SYGVNS. V lost 3 bases, J lost 2 bases, and 6 bases stayed unmatched. CDR3 loop: CASSDGDGGAYNEQFF. In nucleotides, the CDR3 is TGTGCCAGCAGTGACGGTGACGGGGGGGCCTACAATGAGCAGTTCTTC.

V gene TRBV11-3 combines with J gene TRBJ2-3; D unresolved. The CDR3 has 12 amino acids. Trimming took 5 bases from V and 8 from J, leaving 11 bases between them. CDR1 and CDR2 (germline): SGHNT, YENEEA. CDR3 protein: CASSPRGGTQYF. Here the CDR3 DNA reads TGTGCCAGCAGCCCCCGCGGCGGTACGCAGTATTTT.

V is TRBV3-1 (or the pseudogene TRBV3-2) and J is TRBJ1-6, with D hard to call. Germline V gene sequence: CDR1 LGHDT, CDR2 YNNKEL (reference sequence). The CDR3 covers 14 residues. The V gene lost 0 bases and the J gene lost 9 bases, with 9 bases spanning the gap. The CDR3 DNA follows: TGTGCCAGCAGCCAAGAAAGTAAGCTTTCACCCCTCCACTTT. This encodes CASSQESKLSPLHF.

This chain joins TRBV7-9 and TRBJ2-7; D possibly corresponds to TRBD2 (6 bases). Trimming took 2 bases from V and 2 from J, leaving 10 bases between them. Germline V CDR1 and CDR2: SEHNR, FQNEAQ (reference sequence). This CDR3 is built from 14 residues. The CDR3 sequence is CASSLTGGAYEQYF. In nucleotides, the CDR3 is TGTGCCAGCAGCTTAACCGGGGGAGCCTACGAGCAGTACTTC.

The V and J genes are TRBV18 and TRBJ2-1; TRBD2 matches at 14 bases. This CDR3 spans 16 amino acids. Germline V gene data show CDR1 as KGHSH and CDR2 as LQKENI. With V trimmed by 3 bases and J by 7 bases, 5 bases remained unmatched. The CDR3 loop reads CASSPTGLAGENEQFF. For the CDR3, the DNA is TGTGCCAGCTCACCGACGGGACTAGCGGGGGAAAATGAGCAGTTCTTC.

CDR3: CASSQAGGYNEQFF. CDR3 DNA: TGTGCCAGCAGCCAAGCGGGGGGCTACAATGAGCAGTTCTTC. The chain recombines TRBV14 with TRBJ2-1; TRBD2 matches at 7 bases. J lost 3 bases, V lost 1 base, and 0 bases had no gene match. The CDR3 runs to 14 residues. CDR1 and CDR2 (germline): SGHDN, FVKESK.

The genes are TRBV5-1 and TRBJ2-1; 7 bases agree with TRBD2. Looked up from germline, CDR1 is SGHRS and CDR2 is YFSETQ. The V segment lost 3 bases and the J segment 0 bases; nucleotides outside the gene matches: 6. This CDR3 has 16 amino acids. CDR3 nucleotides: TGCGCCAGCAGCTGGCCGGCGGGGGTCTCCTACAATGAGCAGTTCTTC. Translating gives CASSWPAGVSYNEQFF.

The count of this clone is one. The chain has TRBV28 and TRBJ1-4, with D hard to call. This CDR3 has 11 residues. Germline V gives CDR1 MDHEN, CDR2 SYDVKM. V dropped 6 bases and J dropped 5 bases, with 4 bases sitting between them. DNA for the CDR3: TGTGCCAGCAGAACAAATGAAAAACTGTTTTTT. This codes for CASRTNEKLFF.

This clone was seen only a few times. The chain carries TRBV14 and TRBJ1-1; D remains unclear. The CDR3 extends over 11 amino acids. V lost 1 base and J lost 7, with 4 bases in between. Germline values: CDR1 SGHDN, CDR2 FVKESK. CDR3 protein: CASSQGSEAFF. In nucleotides, the CDR3 is TGTGCCAGCAGCCAAGGGAGTGAAGCTTTCTTT.

This clone has only one observation. The chain joins TRBV7-3 to TRBJ2-7; TRBD1 aligns across 8 bases. Germline CDR1 is SGHTA and CDR2 is FQGTGA. CDR3 size: 15 residues. Trimming took 1 base from V and 6 from J; bases not matched to a gene: 8. The CDR3 nucleotides read TGTGCCAGCAGCTTAAGGGGGACAGGAGCTTTCGAGCAGTACTTC. Amino acid sequence: CASSLRGTGAFEQYF.

Comments on this clone: Other DNA sequences in this sample translate to the same CDR3. The chain is built from TRBV6-5 and TRBJ1-2; D gene unclear. In germline, CDR1 is MNHEY, CDR2 SVGAGI. The CDR3 contains 11 residues. V was clipped by 9 bases and J by 8 bases, with 13 bases between them. The CDR3, as DNA: TGTGCCAGTAGTAACAGAATCGGCTACACCTTC. This encodes CASSNRIGYTF.

This clone was recorded at least ten times. The rearrangement links TRBV5-4 to TRBJ2-7; tentative D call: TRBD2 (7 bases). Germline V gene sequence: CDR1 SGHNT, CDR2 YYREEE (reference sequence). The CDR3 runs to 14 residues. V gave up 3 bases and J gave up 7 bases, with 17 bases separating them. As DNA, the CDR3 is TGTGCCAGCAGCTCAGAGGGGCGGGGGCGTGAGCAGTACTTC. Translated: CASSSEGRGREQYF.

On this clone itself: An end of the junction differs from the germline gene, which may be a read error. The chain uses TRBV5-1 and TRBJ1-4; 10 nucleotides align to TRBD1. The CDR3 runs 13 residues. CDR1 and CDR2 (germline): SGHRS, YFSETQ. The CDR3 here is CASSLGDRGYLVF. The CDR3 DNA reads TGCGCCAGCAGCTTGGGGGACAGGGGTTACTTGGTTTTT.

DNA of the CDR3: TGTGCCAGCAGCTTCAGGGAGGGGGACACTGAAGCTTTCTTT. Translating it yields CASSFREGDTEAFF. The rearrangement uses TRBV7-8 and TRBJ1-1, with D maybe TRBD1 (6 bases). The germline V and J ends were trimmed by 3 bases and 3 bases, with 11 bases remaining between them. The CDR3 contains 14 residues. Germline values: CDR1 SGHVS, CDR2 FQNEAQ.